This T cell receptor beta chain was sequenced for a study of cytomegalovirus exposure and HLA in healthy donors (dated by TCRdb to the late 2010s). Concerning the study at large: In an earlier analysis of under 750 of the donors, 250 to 300 Gb of sequence data and approximately 100 million unique TCR beta sequences from 180 million or so T cells were reported. An early release covering approximately 600 HLA-typed donors comprised approximately 290 gigabases of sequencing data and roughly 86 million unique TCR sequences. The genetic ancestry cluster associated with self-reported Caucasian donors included 80% to 90% of the roughly 400 genotyped donors. The study aimed to test whether cataloging public T cell receptors could reveal signatures of past pathogen exposure. The study used immunosequencing to profile the T cell repertoires of several hundred subjects and linked those repertoires to cytomegalovirus serostatus. Along with the approximately 670-subject first cohort, a separate validation cohort of roughly 110 different subjects was used. To predict cytomegalovirus infection status, the study brought together high-throughput TCR immunosequencing, statistical association of individual TCRs with disease status, and machine learning. A later analysis re-analyzed previously published TCR beta repertoires from 650 to 800 donors and added high-resolution HLA genotyping to study TCR occurrence patterns. The later analysis used no new phenotypic data to find candidate immune exposures, relying instead on TCR beta sequences and their occurrence across donors. In an earlier analysis of more than 550 of the donors, high-throughput TCR beta sequencing was used to judge whether each TCR beta V gene segment behaved as functional or pseudogenic. Donor age, sex, ethnicity and CMV serostatus were compiled together with the repertoire data. Genome-wide SNP genotypes for about 55% of the 666 donors were used in a later genetic analysis, which treated that subset as a discovery cohort. All discovery cohort repertoires had been generated on a single sequencing platform. HLA typing covered class I and class II loci at four-digit resolution. The number of typed donors differed by locus: about 620-640 for A, B, C, DRB1 and DQB1; 522 for DQA1; approximately 600 for DPA1; and approximately 450 for DPB1. A handful of DR-DQ haplotypes were handled as single units for association and clustering because linkage in the cohort was strong. On average, around 240,000 unique TCR beta nucleotide sequences were sequenced per donor among 398 genotyped donors of the cohort, with roughly 18% of those sequences being non-productive.

The junction shows trimming of 1 base on V and 2 bases on J, plus 11 bases between the germline ends. The germline V gene encodes CDR1 SGHTA and CDR2 FQGNSA. Reading from cysteine to phenylalanine, the CDR3 counts 15 amino acids. Here the CDR3 DNA is all that survives: 45 bases in frame from base 1. The full study reports these points: In vitro tests confirmed that three of the cytomegalovirus-associated TCR beta chains recognize cytomegalovirus antigens. In a later genetic analysis, a missense DCLRE1C variant was associated with V-gene and J-gene trimming of TCR beta chains, and the association was replicated in an independent cohort. When HLA alleles, especially DR and DQ, strongly co-occurred, TCR associations were difficult to assign to individual alleles. Compared with equally common non-associated chains, HLA-associated TCR beta chains in a later analysis were more clonally expanded and had lower generation probabilities. Only TCR beta chains were sequenced in this cohort, and the absence of alpha or paired-chain data limited detectable features. Linkage disequilibrium might explain the correlated functional status among segregating V segments, but an unknown experimental factor could not be ruled out. While some public TCRs were present in many individuals, most TCR sequences turned up only very rarely across donors. CMV serostatus was the only immune exposure information available for the cohort. A further reported finding was that TCR beta sequences accurately predicted the HLA-A and HLA-B alleles for most subjects in the first cohort. The classifier was reported to diagnose cytomegalovirus status with high specificity and sensitivity in both the original cohort and the validation cohort. Most CMV-associated TCR beta chains appeared to be HLA-restricted in a later analysis, and the HLA associations seemed to be driven largely by CMV exposure. Because HLA typing was missing for some donors at each locus, association tests included only the typed subset. The authors suggested that the approach could potentially be extended to other disease states and immunological phenotypes. A later genetic analysis reported fewer N-insertions in productive TCRs among donors in an Asian-associated ancestry cluster than the approximately 670-donor mean. In an earlier analysis of about 600 of the donors, most TCR beta V segments appeared in productive rearrangements about 90% or about 30% of the time, broadly matching IMGT annotations. The presence/absence analyses assumed that sequencing depth was roughly uniform across donors, and that assumption may not be true. In a later analysis, TCR association rates were found to vary across HLA loci, with the most associated TCRs seen for DRB1 alleles and the fewest for HLA-C alleles. The study gave a list of about 160 TCR beta chains associated with cytomegalovirus. The sequencing pipeline was judged likely to have produced a cluster of highly shared sequence variants as a technical artifact. Several of the top co-occurrence clusters appeared to be linked to parvovirus B19, influenza, CMV and Epstein-Barr virus, according to a later analysis. At a false discovery rate of 0.05, a later analysis linked 16,951 TCR beta sequences to specific HLA alleles. The earlier analysis of approximately 560 of the donors excluded roughly 17 rarely observed V segments, including chromosome 9 orphons, because counts were too low. Some IMGT-functional V segments, including TRBV6-2 and TRBV6-3, could not be distinguished by the 87-base-pair reads and were therefore excluded.

Details on this clone: Its cognate antigen has yet to be identified. One base away there is no much larger clone; base qualities are not given.

The cohort consisted of 670 or so healthy bone marrow donors. Cohort members were all nominally healthy when sampled, although unrecorded immune exposures were likely present. The donor tested CMV seropositive, placing the donor among the 289 seropositive members of the cohort. Every donor gave a peripheral blood sample, and the peripheral blood mononuclear cells from that sample were used for TCR beta sequencing. Genomic DNA extraction from the blood cell samples was performed with the Qiagen DNeasy Blood Extraction Kit. Library method: the immunoSEQ multiplex PCR assay. A mixture of 60 forward primers for TCR Vbeta segments and 13 reverse primers for TCR Jbeta segments was used in the multiplex PCR. The CDR3 region of rearranged TCR beta genes was amplified from genomic DNA with a multiplex PCR assay. Amplified TCR beta libraries were sequenced as 87-base-pair reads on the Illumina HiSeq System. The paper's processing steps were these. A later analysis tallied roughly 76 million unique TCR beta chains across the 666 repertoires, and around 12 million of those chains were shared by two or more donors. Raw reads were error-corrected and collapsed into unique sequences by a nearest-neighbor algorithm in which closely related sequences were merged to remove PCR and sequencing errors. Alignment of CDR3 sequences to IMGT reference sequences was used to assign V, D and J gene segments. Each retained sequence needed at least a six-nucleotide match to both a V gene segment and a J gene segment. A rearrangement counted as productive if the CDR3 had no stop codons and remained in frame with V and J, and every other rearrangement counted as non-productive. Following IMGT convention, CDR3 was defined as the stretch from the second conserved V-encoded cysteine to the conserved J-encoded phenylalanine. In an earlier analysis of some 550 of the donors, sequences lacking an unambiguous match to a single V gene segment were excluded. In an earlier analysis of 450 to 750 of the donors, a V segment was called functional when productive rearrangements were above 56.7%, and segregating when the standard deviation between donors exceeded 5%. To diagnose cytomegalovirus status from the catalog of TCR beta chain sequences, a statistical classification framework was built. In a later analysis, V and J genes were assigned by comparing TCR nucleotide sequences against IMGT/GENE-DB human TR gene sequences. In a later analysis, CDR3 sequences and most-parsimonious VDJ recombination scenarios were assigned using the TCRdist pipeline. In a later analysis, each TCR beta chain was defined by its CDR3 amino acid sequence together with its V-gene family, and reads lacking a unique V-gene family were excluded. A later analysis removed roughly 590 highly shared, low-generation-probability nucleotide sequences to deal with suspected cross-contamination and a sequencing artifact. A later analysis calculated a clonal expansion index for each public chain from normalized within-repertoire ranks of inferred template counts. Generation probabilities in a later analysis came from a VDJ recombination model fitted to out-of-frame rearrangements, and those results were checked against IGoR. A later analysis scored TCR-TCR, TCR-HLA and TCR-CMV co-occurrence with hypergeometric tests, applying a repertoire-size bias correction to TCR pairs. To estimate false discovery rates, a later analysis permuted the HLA or CMV assignments 20 times. A later analysis grouped co-occurring TCRs with DBSCAN, adding TCRdist sequence similarity when clustering within HLA-allele-positive subsets. For co-occurrence clustering, repertoires with fewer than 30,000 or more than 120,000 public chains were excluded, along with five repertoires with anomalous nucleotide sharing. TCRdb holds this immuneACCESS table with in-frame rearrangements only. Some clones are missing; in checked studies, unresolved V genes explain under half, and the rest has no known cause. D and trimming were read from the DNA, whereas the V and J calls and clone size are those reported in that table. The sample contains roughly 260,000 clones, just under 85% of them found a single time. The top ten constitute 2% to 2.5% of the sample.

The clonotype originates from a woman between 35 and 50 years old in good health and CMV-seropositive. The sequencing sample was made of PBMCs. The rearranged chain carries TRBV7-2 and TRBJ2-5; the D segment could be TRBD2, given 6 matching bases. The bases read TGTGCCAGCAGCTTAGATGGGACTCCACAAGAGACCCAGTACTTC. This is translated as CASSLDGTPQETQYF.